The TCR delta chain under discussion was sequenced for a study of gamma-delta T cells after stem cell transplantation. TCRdb reanalyzed the RT-PCR reads using CATT. The repertoire holds 11,000 or so delta-chain clones, with around two fifths as singletons. V gave up 1 base and J gave up 0 bases; unmatched junction bases: 25. Germline CDR1 is TSWWSYY and CDR2 is QGS. The length of the CDR3 is 23 residues. The specimen sequenced was gamma-delta T cells. This TCR derives from a human donor. It is not recorded whose cells these are; they may come from a transplant donor. The chain recombines TRDV1 with TRDJ1; 8 positions match TRDD3. Here the CDR3 DNA reads TGTGCTCTTGGGGAACCGTTCCCTAACCTGATCGTACTGGGGGCCGGGGACACCGATAAACTCATCTTT. This codes for CALGEPFPNLIVLGAGDTDKLIF.